These 20 T cell receptor beta chains were sequenced from one sample in a study of regulatory T cells in long-lasting Graves disease. TCR beta libraries were built with iRepertoire HTBI primers and Arm-PCR of CDR3 regions. TCRdb reprocessed the multiplex PCR reads via MiXCR and lists one record per CDR3 protein. The sample carries about 440,000 distinct CDR3 sequences, under 15% recorded once. Time point noted: newly diagnosed GD, antithyroid drugs for less than 3 months. PBMC RNA was the source of the TCR library. The sample was also linked to a second study, of T cells in Graves' hyperthyroidism and ophthalmopathy.

The sequences come from peripheral blood mononuclear cells (PBMCs), collected at new diagnosis, from a patient treated with antithyroid drugs. Receptors were obtained from a woman aged 30 to 39 with Graves disease.

Many counts were recorded for this clonotype. The chain links TRBV4-1 to TRBJ1-1, with D possibly being TRBD1 (6 bases). The germline V gene has CDR1 MGHRA and CDR2 YSYEKL. The V gene lost 4 bases and the J gene lost 7 bases, with 19 bases spanning the gap. CDR3 size: 15 residues. As DNA, the CDR3 is TGCGCCAGCAGCCTAAGTCAATGGGGGCAGGTTGAAGCTTTCTTT. Translating it yields CASSLSQWGQVEAFF.

This clonotype was picked up a small number of times. This chain connects TRBV19 to TRBJ1-1; 10 nucleotides align to TRBD1. Trimming took 6 bases from V and 6 from J; bases not matched to a gene: 10. This CDR3 has 15 residues. Germline V gene sequence: CDR1 LNHDA, CDR2 SQIVND (reference sequence). The CDR3 bases are TGTGCCAGTAGCCGGACAGGGGGGCTTTCGGCTGAAGCTTTCTTT. Translation gives CASSRTGGLSAEAFF.

This clonotype was recorded many times. J is TRBJ1-6 and V is TRBV19; D unresolved. The germline gives CDR1 LNHDA, CDR2 SQIVND (reference sequence). The CDR3 has 16 amino acids. Between the trimmed V and J ends, which lost 1 base and 8 bases, there was a span of 15 bases. The CDR3 bases are TGTGCCAGTAGTATAGTCCTGCTGGCGCCCGATTCACCCCTCCACTTT. Translated, it gives CASSIVLLAPDSPLHF.

The chain couples TRBV9 to TRBJ2-1; a possible D gene is TRBD2 (6 bases). Between the trimmed V and J ends, which lost 6 bases and 13 bases, there was a span of 17 bases. This CDR3 contains 12 residues. Germline V gene sequence: CDR1 SGDLS, CDR2 YYNGEE. The CDR3 DNA reads TGTGCCAGCACGGGACTGGCGGGAAATCAGTTCTTC. Protein product: CASTGLAGNQFF. Looking up the rest from reference TRBV9 and TRBJ2-1 gives the full variable domain: DSGVTQTPKHLITATGQRVTLRCSPRSGDLSVYWYQQSLDQGLQFLIQYYNGEERAKGNILERFSAQQFPDLHSELNLSSLELGDSALYFCASTGLAGNQFFGPGTRLTVL.

This clonotype occurred many times. J is TRBJ2-1 and V is TRBV6-2 or TRBV6-3; the D gene is possibly TRBD2 (5 bases). From germline, CDR1 is MNHEY and CDR2 SVGEGT. V was trimmed by 5 bases and J by 7 bases, leaving 6 bases between them. This CDR3 has 11 residues. Here the CDR3 reads CASSEGNEQFF. DNA of the CDR3: TGTGCCAGCAGTGAGGGTAATGAGCAGTTCTTC.

The chain is built from TRBV4-2 and TRBJ1-4, with D perhaps TRBD1 (5 bases). Germline loops: CDR1 LGHNA, CDR2 YNFKEQ. The CDR3 runs to 15 residues. The germline V and J ends were trimmed by 1 base and 4 bases, with 10 bases remaining between them. The CDR3 DNA reads as TGTGCCAGCAGCCAAGTTACGGGGGGTAATGAAAAACTGTTTTTT. Protein sequence: CASSQVTGGNEKLFF.

This clonotype was observed a few times. The chain joins TRBV20-1 to TRBJ1-4; D gene unclear. This CDR3 is 14 amino acids long. The V and J ends lost 3 bases and 7 bases respectively, with 15 bases between them. Germline CDR1 and CDR2: DFQATT and SNEGSKA (reference sequence). The CDR3 DNA follows: TGCAGTGCTAGGGAACTTGGGGAGGGTGAAAAACTGTTTTTT. Translated: CSARELGEGEKLFF.

This clonotype was picked up a small number of times. The chain has TRBV7-2 and TRBJ1-4; maybe TRBD1 (5 bases). The CDR3 contains 17 residues. The V gene lost 3 bases and the J gene lost 4 bases, with 18 bases spanning the gap. Germline lookup yields CDR1 SGHTA and CDR2 FQGNSA. CDR3 loop: CASSFNELRGDNEKLFF. In DNA form, the CDR3 reads TGTGCCAGCAGCTTTAACGAGCTCCGGGGGGATAATGAAAAACTGTTTTTT.

This clonotype was seen a single time. This chain connects TRBV20-1 to TRBJ2-2; 10 nucleotides align to TRBD2. Per germline, CDR1 DFQATT and CDR2 SNEGSKA (reference sequence). The CDR3 is 21 residues long. The ends lost 0 bases at V and 6 bases at J; junction bases unmatched: 22. The CDR3 loop reads CSARDPPLVLAGEQEAGELFF. The CDR3 DNA sequence: TGCAGTGCTAGAGACCCTCCCTTAGTCCTAGCGGGAGAACAGGAGGCCGGGGAGCTGTTTTTT.

This chain joins TRBV10-3 and TRBJ2-3, with 9 bases fitting TRBD1. The length of the CDR3 is 15 residues. The germline V gene encodes CDR1 ENHRY and CDR2 SYGVKD. Losses at the gene ends were 6 bases for V and 1 base for J; bases not matched to a gene: 5. The CDR3, as DNA: TGTGCCATCAGCCGGGACAGGGAAGGCACAGATACGCAGTATTTT. It yields the protein CAISRDREGTDTQYF.

This clonotype has ten or more counts. The rearrangement uses TRBV28 and TRBJ2-2, with D hard to call. The germline V and J ends were trimmed by 5 bases and 7 bases, with 5 bases remaining between them. This CDR3 region has 11 residues. Germline assignment: CDR1 MDHEN and CDR2 SYDVKM. CDR3 region: CASSRDGELFF. CDR3 DNA: TGTGCCAGCAGTCGTGACGGGGAGCTGTTTTTT.

Many counts were recorded for this clonotype. The chain carries TRBV20-1 and TRBJ2-1; 7 nucleotides agree with TRBD2. Unmatched junction bases numbered 7, after V lost 2 bases and J lost 6 bases. Germline-derived CDR1 and CDR2 are DFQATT and SNEGSKA (reference sequence). The CDR3 loop spans 14 amino acids. The CDR3 DNA is TGCAGTGCTAGATCCCAGCGGGACGGCAATGAGCAGTTCTTC. This encodes CSARSQRDGNEQFF.

The chain links TRBV11-2 to TRBJ1-1; no reliable D call. CDR3 size: 13 residues. The germline CDR1 and CDR2 sequences are SGHAT and FQNNGV. Trimming left V 3 bases short and J 6 bases short, with 11 bases between. In DNA form, the CDR3 reads TGTGCCAGCAGCTTTTCCCGGTGGGCTGAAGCTTTCTTT. It codes for CASSFSRWAEAFF.

This clonotype was observed at least ten times. The chain links TRBV19 to TRBJ1-1; D uncertain. The V gene's germline CDR1 is LNHDA and CDR2 SQIVND (reference sequence). V gave up 6 bases and J gave up 1 base, with 12 bases separating them. The CDR3 extends over 14 amino acids. The CDR3 protein is CASSHNAPNTEAFF. The DNA of the CDR3 is TGTGCCAGTAGCCACAATGCACCGAACACTGAAGCTTTCTTT.

Points on this clonotype: This could be a read error, since a much larger clone is one nucleotide away. V and J are TRBV5-1 and TRBJ1-1; D unclear. Trimming cost V 4 bases and J 1 base, with 23 bases left between them. The CDR3 spans 18 residues. Germline values: CDR1 SGHRS, CDR2 YFSETQ. Here the CDR3 DNA reads TGCGCCAGCAGCCCCGAGACGGTCCGACACAAGACGAACACTGAAGCTTTCTTT. Protein product: CASSPETVRHKTNTEAFF.

The chain carries TRBV7-8 and TRBJ1-6, with 8 bases identical to TRBD1. The germline V gene has CDR1 SGHVS and CDR2 FQNEAQ. Germline trimming cut 2 bases from V and 10 bases from J; bases unmatched to any gene: 4. This CDR3 has 14 amino acids. The CDR3, as DNA: TGTGCCAGCAGCTTACCGGGACAGGTGTCACCCCTCCACTTT. It yields the protein CASSLPGQVSPLHF.

This clonotype has a handful of counts. The J gene is TRBJ1-6, the V gene TRBV6-2 or TRBV6-3; D gene unclear. V lost 7 bases, J lost 2 bases, and 6 bases lay in between. The CDR3 spans 13 residues. Looked up from germline, CDR1 is MNHEY and CDR2 is SVGEGT. CDR3 residues: CASTGTYNSPLHF. CDR3 nucleotide sequence: TGTGCCAGCACCGGGACCTATAATTCACCCCTCCACTTT.

This clonotype was recorded many times. The rearrangement uses TRBV28 and TRBJ1-2, with no clear D. The CDR3 loop spans 16 amino acids. Deletions cut 6 bases from V and 6 bases from J, with 23 bases between. Germline V lookup: CDR1 MDHEN, CDR2 SYDVKM. CDR3 nucleotides: TGTGCCAGCAGGTTTAGTCTTTCAAGCAAAGTAGATGGCTACACCTTC. Protein: CASRFSLSSKVDGYTF.

This chain's CDR3 is CASRSMISYNEQFF. The CDR3 bases are TGTGCCAGCAGGTCGATGATCTCCTACAATGAGCAGTTCTTC. V usage is TRBV5-6 and J usage is TRBJ2-1; no definite D call. The CDR3 consists of 14 residues. The V gene lost 5 bases and the J gene lost 0 bases, with 9 bases spanning the gap. Germline V CDR1 and CDR2: SGHDT, YYEEEE. The complete variable domain, with remaining parts taken from reference TRBV5-6 and TRBJ2-1, reads DAGVTQSPTHLIKTRGQQVTLRCSPKSGHDTVSWYQQALGQGPQFIFQYYEEEERQRGNFPDRFSGHQFPNYSSELNVNALLLGDSALYLCASRSMISYNEQFFGPGTRLTVL.

This clonotype was seen many times. The chain is built from TRBV13 and TRBJ1-4, with a tentative D call TRBD1 (5 bases). V was shortened by 5 bases and J by 7 bases, with 8 bases between the two germline ends. This CDR3 is built from 12 residues. The germline gives CDR1 PRHDT, CDR2 FYEKMQ (reference sequence). CDR3 in amino acids: CASSVQGEKLFF. The CDR3, as DNA: TGTGCCAGCAGCGTCCAGGGTGAAAAACTGTTTTTT.